The present T cell receptor beta chain was sequenced within a study of blood T cell repertoires in COVID-19. Turning to the study itself: Samples representing acute and convalescent COVID-19 were sourced from the United States, Italy and Spain. Sources were T cells, B-cell-depleted T cells, or PBMCs; the material itself was cDNA or gDNA.

In the original analysis: Estimated nucleated cell counts came from reference gene primer amplification. Assay: immunoSEQ multiplex PCR; the TCRdb copy retains only in-frame clones and omits some. V, J and clone size are those of that table, while D and trimming were read from the DNA. The sample includes approximately 230,000 clones, around 88% of them seen just once. CDR3 length: 15 amino acids. Germline values: CDR1 LNHDA, CDR2 SQIVND (reference sequence). V shed 7 bases and J shed 5 bases, with 18 bases lying between them. The specimen sequenced was peripheral blood. The origin of this receptor is a man aged 80 or over with acute or convalescent COVID-19. V and J are TRBV19 and TRBJ1-5; tentatively, D is TRBD1 (5 bases). DNA of the CDR3: TGTGCCAGTACCAATCGCCAGGGTCCGGATCAGCCCCAGCATTTT. Its translation: CASTNRQGPDQPQHF.